Listed here are 19 T cell receptor beta chains from one sample, sequenced in a study of blood T cell repertoires in COVID-19. Generated by immunoSEQ multiplex PCR, the TCRdb table keeps only in-frame clones and is missing some. This table holds under 200,000 clones, roughly 85% found once. Material for sequencing was peripheral blood. These receptors originate from an elderly woman with acute or convalescent COVID-19.

The chain links TRBV3-1 (or the pseudogene TRBV3-2) to TRBJ1-1; D remains ambiguous. This CDR3 is built from 13 residues. Germline V gives CDR1 LGHDT, CDR2 YNNKEL (reference sequence). V lost 0 bases and J 5 bases, leaving 7 bases between the germline ends. The CDR3 spells CASSQDLRTEAFF. CDR3 DNA sequence: TGTGCCAGCAGCCAAGATCTGCGGACTGAAGCTTTCTTT.

The chain joins TRBV12-3 or TRBV12-4 to TRBJ2-5; no reliable D call. V lost 6 bases to trimming and J lost 5 bases, with 10 bases between them. The length of the CDR3 is 12 residues. The CDR3 sequence: CASSHSRETQYF. The CDR3, as DNA: TGTGCCAGCAGCCACAGCCGGGAGACCCAGTACTTC.

The gene calls are TRBV28 and TRBJ2-5; D call uncertain. The V end was cut by 2 bases, the J end by 5 bases, with 9 bases between. Looked up from germline, CDR1 is MDHEN and CDR2 is SYDVKM. The CDR3 loop spans 13 amino acids. CDR3 loop: CASSLPSRETQYF. The CDR3 coding sequence is TGTGCCAGCAGTTTACCCTCCCGGGAGACCCAGTACTTC.

J is TRBJ2-1 and V is TRBV7-2; possibly TRBD2 for D (7 bases). Trimming pared 2 bases from V and 6 bases from J, leaving 11 bases between. The CDR3 has 14 residues. In germline, CDR1 is SGHTA, CDR2 FQGNSA. CDR3 region: CASSLNGGANEQFF. CDR3 nucleotides: TGTGCCAGCAGCTTAAATGGGGGGGCCAATGAGCAGTTCTTC.

The rearrangement links TRBV30 to TRBJ1-6; TRBD1 agrees at 8 bases. The CDR3 totals 13 residues. Germline V gene sequence: CDR1 GTSNPN, CDR2 SVGIG (reference sequence). V lost 2 bases to trimming and J lost 10 bases; unmatched junction nucleotides: 4. CDR3 region: CAWSNRGNSPLHF. CDR3 bases: TGTGCCTGGAGTAACAGGGGGAACTCACCCCTCCACTTT.

The chain joins TRBV4-2 to TRBJ2-5, with 8 bases that match TRBD2. With 1 base clipped from V and 1 base from J, the junction kept 5 bases outside the gene matches. The CDR3 loop spans 16 amino acids. CDR1 is LGHNA and CDR2 is YNFKEQ in the germline V gene. CDR3 in amino acids: CASSQGVAGSQETQYF. DNA of the CDR3: TGTGCCAGCAGCCAAGGGGTAGCGGGGTCCCAAGAGACCCAGTACTTC.

The rearrangement links TRBV4-3 to TRBJ1-1; possibly TRBD1 for D (6 bases). The V gene lost 8 bases and the J gene lost 3 bases, with 19 bases spanning the gap. Germline CDR1 LGHNA, CDR2 YSLEER. The CDR3 is 15 amino acids. The CDR3 here is CASRLLGQRDTEAFF. CDR3 in DNA: TGCGCCAGCCGTCTACTGGGACAAAGAGACACTGAAGCTTTCTTT.

The rearrangement joins TRBV7-2 to TRBJ1-4; D remains unclear. The CDR3 loop spans 13 amino acids. V was trimmed by 9 bases and J by 2 bases, leaving 10 bases between them. Germline V lookup: CDR1 SGHTA, CDR2 FQGNSA. CDR3 sequence (DNA): TGTGCCAGTCGACGGGGTACTAATGAAAAACTGTTTTTT. Its translation is CASRRGTNEKLFF.

The chain combines TRBV7-2 with TRBJ2-7; 10 bases match TRBD1. CDR1 and CDR2 (germline): SGHTA, FQGNSA. The J segment lost 0 bases and the V segment lost 6 bases, leaving 8 bases of the junction unmatched. This CDR3 is built from 16 residues. The CDR3 bases are TGTGCCAGCAGTCGTAGCCGGACAGGGGGCTCCTACGAGCAGTACTTC. Translating gives CASSRSRTGGSYEQYF. The variable domain in full, completed from reference TRBV7-2 and TRBJ2-7, reads GAGVSQSPSNKVTEKGKDVELRCDPISGHTALYWYRQSLGQGLEFLIYFQGNSAPDKSGLPSDRFSAERTGGSVSTLTIQRTQQEDSAVYLCASSRSRTGGSYEQYFGPGTRLTVT.

The chain joins TRBV5-4 to TRBJ2-2; 8 bases match TRBD2. CDR1 is SGHNT, CDR2 YYREEE, per germline (reference sequence). V lost 4 bases, J lost 3 bases, and 5 bases stayed unmatched. This CDR3 has 15 residues. The chain's CDR3 is CASSQLAEYTGELFF. The CDR3 nucleotides read TGTGCCAGCAGCCAACTAGCGGAATACACCGGGGAGCTGTTTTTT.

This clone was seen a handful of times. J is TRBJ2-3 and V is TRBV4-1; 8 positions agree with TRBD2. The J segment lost 2 bases and the V segment lost 3 bases, leaving 7 bases of the junction unmatched. From germline, CDR1 is MGHRA and CDR2 YSYEKL. The CDR3 contains 16 residues. The CDR3 DNA reads TGCGCCAGCAGCCAGGGGACGGGGGGGTTCACAGATACGCAGTATTTT. Its protein is CASSQGTGGFTDTQYF.

The CDR3 reads CASSFSPFDRVGGWTNEKLFF. The CDR3 bases are TGTGCCAGCAGTTTCTCACCCTTCGACAGGGTAGGGGGATGGACTAATGAAAAACTGTTTTTT. V is TRBV28 and J is TRBJ1-4; TRBD1 matches at 7 bases. The CDR3 has 21 amino acids. The J segment lost 2 bases and the V segment lost 3 bases, leaving 21 bases of the junction unmatched. Per germline, CDR1 MDHEN and CDR2 SYDVKM.

The chain recombines TRBV6-1 with TRBJ2-5; tentative D call: TRBD1 (5 bases). Germline V gene sequence: CDR1 MNHNS, CDR2 SASEGT. Trimming cost V 3 bases and J 2 bases, with 16 bases left between them. The CDR3 loop spans 16 amino acids. CDR3 protein: CASSEPLRQIQETQYF. DNA for the CDR3: TGTGCCAGCAGTGAGCCCCTAAGACAGATTCAAGAGACCCAGTACTTC.

The chain joins TRBV19 to TRBJ1-1, with 10 bases aligning to TRBD1. This CDR3 spans 13 amino acids. V gave up 10 bases and J gave up 3 bases; unmatched junction bases: 5. The germline CDR1 and CDR2 sequences are LNHDA and SQIVND (reference sequence). CDR3 bases: TGTGCCACCGGGGACAGGGGATACACTGAAGCTTTCTTT. This sequence encodes CATGDRGYTEAFF.

This clone was observed once. The J gene is TRBJ2-1, the V gene TRBV27; TRBD2 matches 7 bases. The V gene end was trimmed by 5 bases and the J gene end by 13 bases; junction bases not matched to a gene: 17. Germline V CDR1 and CDR2: MNHEY, SMNVEV (reference sequence). The CDR3 length is 15 residues. CDR3 sequence: CASSPQGLQRGPQFF. The CDR3 bases are TGTGCCAGCAGTCCCCAGGGTCTCCAGCGGGGCCCCCAGTTCTTC.

The genes are TRBV3-1 (or the pseudogene TRBV3-2) and TRBJ1-6; no reliable D call. This CDR3 is built from 13 residues. V was clipped by 0 bases and J by 7 bases, with 4 bases between them. The germline V gene encodes CDR1 LGHDT and CDR2 YNNKEL (reference sequence). CDR3 region: CASSQDLNSPLHF. CDR3 bases: TGTGCCAGCAGCCAAGATTTAAATTCACCCCTCCACTTT.

J is TRBJ2-1 and V is TRBV20-1, with 12 bases fitting TRBD2. Germline lookup yields CDR1 DFQATT and CDR2 SNEGSKA (reference sequence). There are 14 residues in the CDR3. J lost 10 bases, V lost 3 bases, and 7 bases had no gene match. CDR3 in amino acids: CSASVLAGGKEQFF. The CDR3 DNA is TGCAGTGCTAGTGTCCTAGCGGGAGGGAAAGAGCAGTTCTTC.

This chain uses TRBV27 with TRBJ2-3; 10 bases align to TRBD2. The germline CDR1 and CDR2 sequences are MNHEY and SMNVEV (reference sequence). The V and J ends lost 1 base and 13 bases, in that order; junction bases with no gene match: 5. The CDR3 runs to 13 residues. CDR3 coding DNA: TGTGCCAGCAGTTTATTGGGAGCGGGGGGGGAGTATTTT. Its translation: CASSLLGAGGEYF.

The CDR3 here is CASRTGGRETQYF. The CDR3 DNA reads TGTGCCAGCAGGACAGGGGGACGAGAGACCCAGTACTTC. The chain recombines TRBV2 with TRBJ2-5; 9 positions match TRBD1. V gave up 6 bases and J gave up 4 bases; unmatched junction bases: 3. Germline CDR1 is SNHLY and CDR2 is FYNNEI. CDR3 length: 13 residues.